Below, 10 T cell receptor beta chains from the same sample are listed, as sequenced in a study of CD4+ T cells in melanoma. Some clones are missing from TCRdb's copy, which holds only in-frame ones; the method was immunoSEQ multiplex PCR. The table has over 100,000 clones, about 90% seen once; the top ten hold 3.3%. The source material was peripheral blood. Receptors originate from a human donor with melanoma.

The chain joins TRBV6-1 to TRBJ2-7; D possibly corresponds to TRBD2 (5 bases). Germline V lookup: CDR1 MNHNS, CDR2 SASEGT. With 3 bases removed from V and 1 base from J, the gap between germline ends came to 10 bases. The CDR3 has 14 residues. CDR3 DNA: TGTGCCAGCAGTGAGAGACGGGGATCCTACGAGCAGTACTTC. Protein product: CASSERRGSYEQYF.

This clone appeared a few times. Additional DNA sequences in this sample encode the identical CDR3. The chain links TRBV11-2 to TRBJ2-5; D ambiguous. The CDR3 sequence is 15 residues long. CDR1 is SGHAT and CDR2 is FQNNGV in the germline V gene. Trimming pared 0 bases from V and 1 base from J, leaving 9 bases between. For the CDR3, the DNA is TGTGCCAGCAGCTTAGATGGGGTTATCCAAGAGACCCAGTACTTC. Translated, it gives CASSLDGVIQETQYF.

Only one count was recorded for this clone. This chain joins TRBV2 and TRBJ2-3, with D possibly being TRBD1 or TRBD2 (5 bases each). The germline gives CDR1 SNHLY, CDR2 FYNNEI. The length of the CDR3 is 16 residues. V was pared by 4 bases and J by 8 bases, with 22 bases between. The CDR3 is CASSVFAASMGTTQYF. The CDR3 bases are TGTGCCAGCAGTGTGTTCGCTGCGTCTATGGGGACTACGCAGTATTTT.

The CDR3 loop is CASSLEGVETQYF. CDR3 nucleotides: TGTGCCAGCAGCTTAGAGGGGGTAGAGACCCAGTACTTC. V usage is TRBV7-2 and J usage is TRBJ2-5, with D possibly matching TRBD1 (6 bases). CDR3 length equals 13 residues. Trimming removed 1 base at V and 4 bases at J, with 7 bases between. Looked up from germline, CDR1 is SGHTA and CDR2 is FQGNSA.

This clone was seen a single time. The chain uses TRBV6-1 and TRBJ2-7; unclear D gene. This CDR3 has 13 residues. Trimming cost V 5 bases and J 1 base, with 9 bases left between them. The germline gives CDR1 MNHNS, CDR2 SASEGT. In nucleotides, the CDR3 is TGTGCCAGCAGTCCTATTCAATCCTACGAGCAGTACTTC. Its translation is CASSPIQSYEQYF.

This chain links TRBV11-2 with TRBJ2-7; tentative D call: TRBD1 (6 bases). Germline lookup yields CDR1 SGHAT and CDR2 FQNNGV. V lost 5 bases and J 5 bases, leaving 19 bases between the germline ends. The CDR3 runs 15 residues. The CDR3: CASSQGSLGLNEQYF. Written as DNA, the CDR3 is TGTGCCAGCAGCCAGGGGTCACTGGGTCTCAACGAGCAGTACTTC.

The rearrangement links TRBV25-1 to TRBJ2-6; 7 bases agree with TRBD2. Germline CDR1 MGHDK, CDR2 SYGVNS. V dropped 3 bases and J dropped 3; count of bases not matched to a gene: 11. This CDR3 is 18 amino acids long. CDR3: CASSDFSSGNYGANVLTF. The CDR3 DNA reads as TGTGCCAGCAGTGATTTTTCCAGCGGGAATTATGGGGCCAACGTCCTGACTTTC. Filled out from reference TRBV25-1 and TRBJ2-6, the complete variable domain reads EADIYQTPRYLVIGTGKKITLECSQTMGHDKMYWYQQDPGMELHLIHYSYGVNSTEKGDLSSESTVSRIRTEHFPLTLESARPSHTSQYLCASSDFSSGNYGANVLTFGAGSRLTVL.

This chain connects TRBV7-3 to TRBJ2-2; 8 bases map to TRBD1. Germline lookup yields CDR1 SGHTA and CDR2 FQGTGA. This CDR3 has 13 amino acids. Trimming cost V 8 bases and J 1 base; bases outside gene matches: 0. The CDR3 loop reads CASGQGNTGELFF. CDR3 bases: TGTGCCAGCGGACAGGGGAACACCGGGGAGCTGTTTTTT.

The CDR3 spells CASSRYRDRFFYGYTF. The CDR3 DNA is TGTGCCAGCAGCCGATACAGGGACAGATTTTTCTATGGCTACACCTTC. The rearrangement links TRBV7-2 to TRBJ1-2; TRBD1 matches at 7 bases. CDR3 size: 16 residues. Germline assignment: CDR1 SGHTA and CDR2 FQGNSA. V was pared by 5 bases and J by 4 bases, with 13 bases of the junction left unmatched.

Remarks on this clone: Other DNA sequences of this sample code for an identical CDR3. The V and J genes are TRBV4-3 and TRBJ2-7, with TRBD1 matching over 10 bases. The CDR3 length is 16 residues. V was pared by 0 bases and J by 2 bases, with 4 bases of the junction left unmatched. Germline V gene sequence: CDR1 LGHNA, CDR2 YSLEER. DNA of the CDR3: TGCGCCAGCAGCCAAGATTCCGGACAGGGGGCCTACGAGCAGTACTTC. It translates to CASSQDSGQGAYEQYF.